This T cell receptor (gamma chain) was obtained from a study of gammadelta T cells in human blood. V dropped 2 bases and J dropped 0; count of bases not matched to a gene: 4. The CDR3 sequence is 14 residues long. Per germline, CDR1 GITISATS and CDR2 ISYDGTV (reference sequence). TCRdb repeated clone calling on the RT-PCR reads with CATT. This sample has 250 to 300 gamma-chain clones, with 20% to 25% found just once. This clone ranks as hyperexpanded (1% or more). The source of this sequence is a human donor. This chain links TRGV9 with TRGJ1 or TRGJ2. The material sequenced was Vgamma9Vdelta2 gamma-delta T cells from adult blood. This CDR3 is CALWEDQNYYKKLF. As DNA, the CDR3 is TGTGCCTTGTGGGAGGACCAGAATTATTATAAGAAACTCTTT.